Listed here are 14 T cell receptor beta chains from one sample, sequenced in a study of cytotoxic CD8 clonotypes in ibrutinib-treated CLL. The data were produced by immunoSEQ multiplex PCR, yet TCRdb's version contains in-frame clones alone and is incomplete. The sample lists about 140,000 clones; more than 70% were seen once. The sample here was PBMCs, taken after 36 months of ibrutinib treatment. The receptors derive from a human donor with chronic lymphocytic leukemia.

This sequence joins TRBV7-2 and TRBJ2-3, with a tentative D call TRBD2 (6 bases). The germline V gene has CDR1 SGHTA and CDR2 FQGNSA. Trimming stripped 5 bases from V and 3 bases from J, with 12 bases between. The CDR3 has 14 residues. CDR3 coding DNA: TGTGCCAGCAGCCTCTCCCGGGGGACAGATACGCAGTATTTT. This sequence encodes CASSLSRGTDTQYF.

The chain is built from TRBV9 and TRBJ2-7; D unclear. Germline V gives CDR1 SGDLS, CDR2 YYNGEE. The CDR3 is 11 amino acids. V lost 7 bases, J lost 4 bases, and 9 bases lay in between. CDR3 loop: CASGKTYEQYF. For the CDR3, the DNA is TGTGCCAGCGGAAAGACATACGAGCAGTACTTC.

This clone was recorded only once. This rearrangement joins TRBV5-1 to TRBJ2-1, with 15 bases matching TRBD2. After removal of 8 bases from V and 8 bases from J, the junction contained 5 bases not matched to a gene. The CDR3 sequence is 14 residues long. Per germline, CDR1 SGHRS and CDR2 YFSETQ. Here the CDR3 reads CASGTSGRWDEQFF. CDR3 DNA sequence: TGCGCCAGTGGGACTAGCGGGAGGTGGGATGAGCAGTTCTTC.

This chain uses TRBV5-4 with TRBJ2-2; tentatively, D is TRBD1 (5 bases). This CDR3 is built from 16 residues. V was trimmed by 4 bases and J by 2 bases, leaving 15 bases between them. Germline V CDR1 and CDR2: SGHNT, YYREEE (reference sequence). CDR3 region: CASSPGQGSNTGELFF. CDR3 DNA: TGTGCCAGCAGCCCTGGGCAGGGCTCAAACACCGGGGAGCTGTTTTTT. The full variable domain, with the rest looked up from reference TRBV5-4 and TRBJ2-2, is ETGVTQSPTHLIKTRGQQVTLRCSSQSGHNTVSWYQQALGQGPQFIFQYYREEENGRGNFPPRFSGLQFPNYSSELNVNALELDDSALYLCASSPGQGSNTGELFFGEGSRLTVL.

The J gene is TRBJ2-3, the V gene TRBV7-8; D not resolved. V lost 4 bases and J 2 bases, leaving 1 base between the germline ends. The germline CDR1 and CDR2 sequences are SGHVS and FQNEAQ. The CDR3 runs to 11 residues. This chain's CDR3 is CASSSTDTQYF. DNA of the CDR3: TGTGCCAGCAGCTCCACAGATACGCAGTATTTT.

This chain connects TRBV7-9 to TRBJ1-2; maybe TRBD1 (5 bases). Germline values: CDR1 SEHNR, CDR2 FQNEAQ (reference sequence). CDR3 size: 15 residues. Trimming cost V 4 bases and J 3 bases, with 15 bases left between them. CDR3 residues: CASSSPLRGDYGYTF. The CDR3 nucleotides are TGTGCCAGCAGCTCTCCTTTAAGAGGGGACTATGGCTACACCTTC. Filled out from reference TRBV7-9 and TRBJ1-2, the complete variable domain reads DTGVSQNPRHKITKRGQNVTFRCDPISEHNRLYWYRQTLGQGPEFLTYFQNEAQLEKSRLLSDRFSAERPKGSFSTLEIQRTEQGDSAMYLCASSSPLRGDYGYTFGSGTRLTVV.

This chain connects TRBV11-2 to TRBJ2-7; 10 nucleotides line up with TRBD1. The trim removed 0 bases at V and 3 bases at J, leaving 8 bases unmatched. This CDR3 is built from 17 residues. The germline CDR1 and CDR2 sequences are SGHAT and FQNNGV. The CDR3 sequence is CASSLDYGDRGHYEQYF. CDR3 in DNA: TGTGCCAGCAGCTTAGATTACGGGGACAGGGGTCACTACGAGCAGTACTTC.

The rearrangement uses TRBV6-1 and TRBJ2-6; 9 bases fit TRBD1. The CDR3 consists of 15 residues. V lost 6 bases, J lost 2 bases, and 2 bases stayed unmatched. Per the germline V gene, CDR1 is MNHNS and CDR2 is SASEGT. The CDR3: CASSRDRAGANVLTF. The CDR3 nucleotides are TGTGCCAGCAGCCGGGACAGGGCTGGGGCCAACGTCCTGACTTTC.

The chain combines TRBV2 with TRBJ2-5; possible D gene TRBD1, 6 bases. Trimming took off 4 bases at V and 1 base at J, with 7 bases between the two ends. This CDR3 is built from 13 residues. Germline V lookup: CDR1 SNHLY, CDR2 FYNNEI. CDR3 residues: CASSGGLQETQYF. The CDR3 DNA follows: TGTGCCAGCAGTGGGGGGCTCCAAGAGACCCAGTACTTC.

This clone came up a few times. The chain recombines TRBV6-6 with TRBJ1-2; 10 bases are shared with TRBD1. V was clipped by 6 bases and J by 5 bases; unmatched bases: 6. The CDR3 consists of 14 residues. The germline gives CDR1 MNHNY, CDR2 SVGAGI (reference sequence). The CDR3 DNA follows: TGTGCCAGCAGCCGCCGACAGGGGGCGTATGGCTACACCTTC. Protein product: CASSRRQGAYGYTF.

The chain joins TRBV10-3 to TRBJ1-1; 12 positions agree with TRBD1. Germline lookup yields CDR1 ENHRY and CDR2 SYGVKD. CDR3 length: 15 residues. V shed 5 bases, J shed 1 base, and the junction held 2 bases outside the gene matches. For the CDR3, the DNA is TGTGCCATCAGTCCGGGACAGGGGGCGAACACTGAAGCTTTCTTT. Amino acids: CAISPGQGANTEAFF.

This clone was counted only a few times. CDR3 nucleotides: TGCGCCAGCAGCTTGAACGCCGTGGGGGCGAACACTGAAGCTTTCTTT. Protein product: CASSLNAVGANTEAFF. The chain combines TRBV5-1 with TRBJ1-1; tentatively, D is TRBD1 (6 bases). The V end was cut by 1 base, the J end by 1 base, with 14 bases between. Germline values: CDR1 SGHRS, CDR2 YFSETQ. This CDR3 contains 16 residues.

This chain joins TRBV6-5 and TRBJ2-1; unclear D gene. The length of the CDR3 is 13 residues. Trimming took off 2 bases at V and 2 bases at J, with 4 bases between the two ends. Germline assignment: CDR1 MNHEY and CDR2 SVGAGI. The CDR3 spells CASSYRAYNEQFF. CDR3 DNA sequence: TGTGCCAGCAGTTACAGGGCCTACAATGAGCAGTTCTTC.

This CDR3 is CAISESRTAYNEQFF. The DNA for the CDR3 is TGTGCCATCAGTGAGTCCCGGACTGCGTACAATGAGCAGTTCTTC. This chain connects TRBV10-3 to TRBJ2-1, with D tentatively TRBD2 (5 bases). Germline V gives CDR1 ENHRY, CDR2 SYGVKD. V lost 0 bases and J lost 4, with 10 bases in between. The CDR3 spans 15 residues.